The next 17 T cell receptor beta chains were all read from a single sample in a study of cytomegalovirus exposure and HLA in healthy donors. Amplification used 60 Vbeta primers and 13 Jbeta primers. TCRdb keeps only in-frame clones here, not all; method: immunoSEQ multiplex PCR. The table has more than 120,000 clones, roughly 80% seen once. Sequenced material: PBMCs. The receptor set was obtained from a woman aged 25 to 39 in good health and CMV-seronegative.

This clone was counted a few times. The chain recombines TRBV18 with TRBJ1-1; 11 bases are a match to TRBD1. Trimming took 3 bases from V and 1 from J; bases not matched to a gene: 4. The CDR3 loop spans 16 amino acids. CDR1 is KGHSH and CDR2 is LQKENI in the germline V gene. The CDR3 here is CASSPGQGAGNTEAFF. The CDR3 nucleotides read TGTGCCAGCTCACCCGGACAGGGGGCAGGGAACACTGAAGCTTTCTTT.

About this clone: This specimen includes other DNA sequences encoding the same CDR3. The J gene is TRBJ1-5, the V gene TRBV9; weak D call: TRBD1 (6 bases). The germline CDR1 and CDR2 sequences are SGDLS and YYNGEE. Trimming shortened V by 0 bases and J by 4 bases, and 8 bases separated the two germline ends. The CDR3 has 14 amino acids. CDR3 sequence reads: CASSVGGGNQPQHF. For the CDR3, the DNA is TGTGCCAGCAGCGTAGGAGGGGGAAATCAGCCCCAGCATTTT.

The genes are TRBV10-2 and TRBJ1-2; D possibly corresponds to TRBD1 (6 bases). The V and J ends lost 1 base and 7 bases respectively, with 16 bases between them. Germline V gene sequence: CDR1 WSHSY, CDR2 SAAADI. The CDR3 loop spans 15 amino acids. CDR3 region: CASSEWDNSASGYTF. The CDR3 coding sequence is TGCGCCAGCAGTGAGTGGGACAACTCAGCGAGTGGCTACACCTTC.

In this sample, this clone turned up once. The chain employs TRBV7-3 and TRBJ2-6, with a tentative D call TRBD1 (6 bases). Germline V gene lookup returns CDR1 SGHTA and CDR2 FQGTGA. V lost 3 bases, J lost 1 base, and 13 bases lay in between. This CDR3 contains 17 residues. The CDR3 loop reads CASSFLTGPSGANVLTF. The DNA for the CDR3 is TGTGCCAGCAGCTTCCTGACAGGTCCATCTGGGGCCAACGTCCTGACTTTC.

A few counts support this clone. The chain recombines TRBV10-2 with TRBJ1-5; D ambiguous. Per the germline V gene, CDR1 is WSHSY and CDR2 is SAAADI. This CDR3 comprises 13 residues. V lost 5 bases and J lost 4, with 9 bases in between. The DNA of the CDR3 is TGCGCCAGCAGTTTTCGAGAAAATCAGCCCCAGCATTTT. The encoded protein is CASSFRENQPQHF.

The chain carries TRBV7-2 and TRBJ2-1; no definite D call. The ends were cut back, 5 bases at V and 4 bases at J, with 12 bases in the middle. This CDR3 spans 14 amino acids. Germline V gene lookup returns CDR1 SGHTA and CDR2 FQGNSA. This chain's CDR3 is CASSPKSEYNEQFF. The CDR3 DNA follows: TGTGCCAGCAGCCCGAAGAGCGAGTACAATGAGCAGTTCTTC.

This clone was counted only a few times. The V call is TRBV2, the J call TRBJ1-4; D remains ambiguous. V lost 7 bases and J 8 bases, leaving 17 bases between the germline ends. CDR3 length equals 14 residues. The germline CDR1 and CDR2 sequences are SNHLY and FYNNEI. The CDR3: CASNSQSPGEKLFF. Written as DNA, the CDR3 is TGTGCCAGCAACTCTCAGAGCCCCGGGGAAAAACTGTTTTTT.

The rearrangement joins TRBV30 to TRBJ2-1, with 11 bases aligning to TRBD2. Unmatched junction bases numbered 17, after V lost 2 bases and J lost 2 bases. Germline CDR1 reads GTSNPN; CDR2 reads SVGIG (reference sequence). CDR3 length equals 20 residues. The CDR3 is CAWSLHTGLAGDYTYNEQFF. The CDR3 DNA sequence: TGTGCCTGGAGTCTACACACCGGACTAGCGGGCGACTACACCTACAATGAGCAGTTCTTC.

V gene TRBV30 combines with J gene TRBJ2-6, with 9 bases fitting TRBD1. V dropped 3 bases and J dropped 1; count of bases not matched to a gene: 10. Germline V lookup: CDR1 GTSNPN, CDR2 SVGIG (reference sequence). The CDR3 has 18 residues. The CDR3 loop is CAWSGIQGARSGANVLTF. In DNA form, the CDR3 reads TGTGCCTGGAGCGGAATACAGGGGGCGCGATCTGGGGCCAACGTCCTGACTTTC.

CDR3 protein: CASSGWTEATNEKLFF. Here the CDR3 DNA reads TGTGCCAGTAGTGGATGGACAGAGGCAACTAATGAAAAACTGTTTTTT. The chain links TRBV19 to TRBJ1-4, with D tentatively TRBD1 (6 bases). This CDR3 has 16 residues. Germline CDR1 reads LNHDA; CDR2 reads SQIVND (reference sequence). V shed 5 bases and J shed 0 bases, with 13 bases lying between them.

The chain recombines TRBV7-2 with TRBJ2-5, with D perhaps TRBD2 (6 bases). The end of the DNA fits TRBJ2-7 better, so the J call may be wrong. The V gene's germline CDR1 is SGHTA and CDR2 FQGNSA. The CDR3 is made up of 16 amino acids. The CDR3 reads CASSLLGTLSRREQYF. As DNA, the CDR3 is TGTGCCAGCAGCTTACTTGGGACTCTTAGCCGTCGCGAGCAGTACTTC.

The V and J genes are TRBV7-7 and TRBJ2-7; D might be TRBD1 (6 bases). Germline V gives CDR1 SSHAT, CDR2 FNYEAQ (reference sequence). Trimming cost V 5 bases and J 1 base, with 9 bases left between them. The CDR3 is made up of 13 amino acids. CDR3 loop: CASSHTGSYEQYF. The CDR3 DNA reads TGTGCCAGCAGCCATACAGGGTCCTACGAGCAGTACTTC.

V gene TRBV7-2 combines with J gene TRBJ1-4; no reliable D call. The CDR3 totals 15 residues. The germline gives CDR1 SGHTA, CDR2 FQGNSA. Between the trimmed V and J ends, which lost 5 bases and 8 bases, there was a span of 18 bases. CDR3 sequence (DNA): TGTGCCAGCAGCATATGGACTAAAATCGGGGAAAAACTGTTTTTT. The encoded protein is CASSIWTKIGEKLFF. The variable domain in full, completed from reference TRBV7-2 and TRBJ1-4, reads GAGVSQSPSNKVTEKGKDVELRCDPISGHTALYWYRQSLGQGLEFLIYFQGNSAPDKSGLPSDRFSAERTGGSVSTLTIQRTQQEDSAVYLCASSIWTKIGEKLFFGSGTQLSVL.

The V call is TRBV11-1, the J call TRBJ1-1, with TRBD1 identical over 9 bases. Trimming took 5 bases from V and 4 from J; bases not matched to a gene: 8. The CDR3 is made up of 15 amino acids. In germline, CDR1 is SGHAT, CDR2 FQDESV (reference sequence). Here the CDR3 DNA reads TGTGCCAGCAGCGCCCGGGGACAGGGAAGCACTGAAGCTTTCTTT. Its translation: CASSARGQGSTEAFF.

A single count supports this clone. The chain is built from TRBV28 and TRBJ1-6, with unresolved D. Germline CDR1 is MDHEN and CDR2 is SYDVKM. The V end was cut by 7 bases, the J end by 0 bases, with 13 bases between. The CDR3 runs 16 residues. In DNA, the CDR3 is TGTGCCAGCAACCCCGGGAGGCTCTCCTATAATTCACCCCTCCACTTT. Encoded protein: CASNPGRLSYNSPLHF.

This sequence joins TRBV6-5 and TRBJ1-1, with TRBD1 matching over 7 bases. Germline V gives CDR1 MNHEY, CDR2 SVGAGI. V lost 7 bases and J lost 5; bases outside the gene matches: 7. The CDR3 contains 13 residues. CDR3 sequence (DNA): TGTGCCAGCAAATTCGACAGGGAGACTGAAGCTTTCTTT. Amino acid sequence: CASKFDRETEAFF.

The chain is built from TRBV29-1 and TRBJ1-1, with D unresolved. The CDR3 is 13 residues long. CDR1 is SQVTM, CDR2 ANQGSEA, per germline. Trimming removed 4 bases from V and 5 bases from J, with 14 bases in between. The CDR3 is CSVASDRGTEAFF. CDR3 coding DNA: TGCAGCGTTGCTTCCGACCGAGGGACTGAAGCTTTCTTT.